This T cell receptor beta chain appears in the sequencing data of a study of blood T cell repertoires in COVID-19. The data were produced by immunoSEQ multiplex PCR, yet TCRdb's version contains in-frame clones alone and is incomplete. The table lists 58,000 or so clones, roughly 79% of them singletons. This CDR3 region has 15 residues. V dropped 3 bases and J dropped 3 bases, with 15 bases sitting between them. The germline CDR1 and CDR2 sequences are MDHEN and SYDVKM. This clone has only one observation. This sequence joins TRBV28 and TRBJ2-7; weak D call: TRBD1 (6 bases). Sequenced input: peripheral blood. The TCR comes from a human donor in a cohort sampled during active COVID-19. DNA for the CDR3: TGTGCCAGCAGTTTGTGGCAGGGGTTGGGCTACGAGCAGTACTTC. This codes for CASSLWQGLGYEQYF.